This note documents a single T cell receptor (beta chain) sequence. This sample was taken from a study of shared clonotypes between healthy human individuals. Several immunoSEQ 96-well plates shared each subset's DNA, each plate a replicate. Assay: immunoSEQ multiplex PCR; the TCRdb copy retains only in-frame clones and omits some. The sample consists of about a million clones, roughly 72% of them appearing once. The CDR3 is made up of 15 amino acids. Germline V gives CDR1 SGHRS, CDR2 YFSETQ. V gave up 6 bases and J gave up 1 base, with 16 bases separating them. CD4+ cells yielded CD45RA+ naive and CD45RA-negative memory subsets.

The chain is built from TRBV5-1 and TRBJ2-5; a weak D match, TRBD2 (6 bases). Source material: memory CD4+ T cells sorted from blood. Noted subset: CD45RA-negative fraction. The sequence was obtained from a man aged 18 to 35 in good health. The CDR3, as DNA: TGCGCCAGCACTCGGGGGAGCCCAGGCCAAGAGACCCAGTACTTC. As protein: CASTRGSPGQETQYF.